This record covers a single T cell receptor (beta chain). This sample was included in a study of cytomegalovirus exposure and HLA in healthy donors. Germline CDR1 is KGHSH and CDR2 is LQKENI. The CDR3 is made up of 17 amino acids. Trimming removed 6 bases from V and 5 bases from J; junction bases left unmatched: 13. The PCR made use of 60 Vbeta and 13 Jbeta primers. The method was immunoSEQ multiplex PCR; TCRdb's version includes in-frame clones alone and lacks a portion of them. The sample has about 130,000 clones, around 85% seen once. Sequenced material: PBMCs. The TCR sequence derives from a man in his late teens or twenties in good health and CMV-seropositive. The gene calls are TRBV18 and TRBJ1-6; 7 bases line up with TRBD1. Here the CDR3 reads CASSQTGTVTDNSPLHF. CDR3 nucleotides: TGTGCCAGCTCCCAAACCGGGACAGTTACTGATAATTCACCCCTCCACTTT.